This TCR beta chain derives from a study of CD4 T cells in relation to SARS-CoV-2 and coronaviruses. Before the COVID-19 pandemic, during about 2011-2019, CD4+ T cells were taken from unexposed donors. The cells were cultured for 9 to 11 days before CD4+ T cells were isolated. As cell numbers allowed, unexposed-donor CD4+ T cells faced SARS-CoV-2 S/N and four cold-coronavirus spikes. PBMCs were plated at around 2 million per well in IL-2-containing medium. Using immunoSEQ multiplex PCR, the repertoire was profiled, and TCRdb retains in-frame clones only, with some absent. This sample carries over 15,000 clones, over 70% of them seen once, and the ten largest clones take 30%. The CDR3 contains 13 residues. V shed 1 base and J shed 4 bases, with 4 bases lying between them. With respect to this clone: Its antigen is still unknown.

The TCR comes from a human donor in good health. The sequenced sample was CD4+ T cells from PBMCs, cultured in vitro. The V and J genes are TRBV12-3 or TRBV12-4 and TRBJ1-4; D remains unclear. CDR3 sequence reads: CASSLGRNEKLFF. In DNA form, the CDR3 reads TGTGCCAGCAGTTTAGGGCGTAATGAAAAACTGTTTTTT.